This T cell receptor (beta chain) was captured by sequencing in a study of monozygotic twins with inflammatory bowel disease. TCRdb reprocessed the 5' RACE reads and stores each CDR3 protein as one record, lacking DNA. This sample's clone table lists some 190,000 distinct CDR3 sequences. Germline lookup yields CDR1 SGHRS and CDR2 YFSETQ. CDR3 length: 17 residues. The clonotype originates from a human donor with ulcerative colitis or Crohn's disease, or a healthy co-twin of an affected twin (not recorded which). The rearrangement uses TRBV5-1 and TRBJ2-3; TCRdb indicates TRBD2, and absent DNA this call remains unverified. Sequencing was carried out using blood. The CDR3 is CASSFPLAGASTDTQYF. The whole variable domain, remainder taken from reference TRBV5-1 and TRBJ2-3, is KAGVTQTPRYLIKTRGQQVTLSCSPISGHRSVSWYQQTPGQGLQFLFEYFSETQRNKGNFPGRFSGRQFSNSRSEMNVSTLELGDSALYLCASSFPLAGASTDTQYFGPGTRLTVL.